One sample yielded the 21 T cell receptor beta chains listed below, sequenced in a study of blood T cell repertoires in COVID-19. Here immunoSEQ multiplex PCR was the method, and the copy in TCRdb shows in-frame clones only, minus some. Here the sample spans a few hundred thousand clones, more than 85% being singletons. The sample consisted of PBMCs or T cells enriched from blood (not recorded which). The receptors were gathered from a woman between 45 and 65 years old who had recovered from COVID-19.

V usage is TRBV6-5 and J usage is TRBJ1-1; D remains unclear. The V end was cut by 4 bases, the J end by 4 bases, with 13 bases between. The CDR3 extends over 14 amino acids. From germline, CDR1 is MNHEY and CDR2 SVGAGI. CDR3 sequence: CASSSSGRSTEAFF. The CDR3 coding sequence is TGTGCCAGCAGTTCGTCGGGTAGGTCCACTGAAGCTTTCTTT.

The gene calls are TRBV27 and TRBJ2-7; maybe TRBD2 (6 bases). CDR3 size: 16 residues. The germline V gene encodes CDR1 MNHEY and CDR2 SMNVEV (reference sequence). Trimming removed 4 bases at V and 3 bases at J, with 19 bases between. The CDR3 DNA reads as TGTGCCAGCAGTTCGTCATCCGGGACGGACTACTACGAGCAGTACTTC. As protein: CASSSSSGTDYYEQYF.

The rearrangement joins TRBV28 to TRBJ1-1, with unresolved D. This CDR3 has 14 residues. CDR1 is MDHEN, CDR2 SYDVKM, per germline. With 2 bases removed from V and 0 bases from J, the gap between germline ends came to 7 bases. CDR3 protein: CASSLVGMNTEAFF. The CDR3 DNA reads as TGTGCCAGCAGTTTAGTGGGCATGAACACTGAAGCTTTCTTT.

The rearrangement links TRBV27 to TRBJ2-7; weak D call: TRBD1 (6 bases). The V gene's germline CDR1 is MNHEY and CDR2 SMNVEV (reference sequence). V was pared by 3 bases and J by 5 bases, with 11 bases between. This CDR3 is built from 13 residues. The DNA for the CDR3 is TGTGCCAGCAGTTTCTCAGGGGTTAACGAGCAGTACTTC. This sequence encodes CASSFSGVNEQYF.

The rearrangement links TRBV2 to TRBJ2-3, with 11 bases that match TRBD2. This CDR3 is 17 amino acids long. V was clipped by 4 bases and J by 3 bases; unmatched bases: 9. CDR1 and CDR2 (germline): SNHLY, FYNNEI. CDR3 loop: CASSVPLIAGGTDTQYF. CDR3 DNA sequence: TGTGCCAGCAGTGTACCCTTAATAGCGGGAGGGACAGATACGCAGTATTTT.

The CDR3 protein is CASSGTVVNSPLHF. CDR3 sequence (DNA): TGTGCCAGCAGCGGGACAGTAGTTAATTCACCCCTCCACTTT. The chain links TRBV5-4 to TRBJ1-6, with 7 bases aligning to TRBD1. Trimming removed 4 bases from V and 6 bases from J; junction bases left unmatched: 4. CDR1 SGHNT and CDR2 YYREEE come from the germline V gene (reference sequence). This CDR3 has 14 residues.

CDR3 DNA sequence: TGTGCCAGCAGTCCCCGGGCGGTAAGGCGGGGTGAAAAACTGTTTTTT. Translation gives CASSPRAVRRGEKLFF. This chain links TRBV28 with TRBJ1-4; no definite D call. Germline CDR1 is MDHEN and CDR2 is SYDVKM. Trimming pared 5 bases from V and 7 bases from J, leaving 20 bases between. CDR3 length: 16 residues.

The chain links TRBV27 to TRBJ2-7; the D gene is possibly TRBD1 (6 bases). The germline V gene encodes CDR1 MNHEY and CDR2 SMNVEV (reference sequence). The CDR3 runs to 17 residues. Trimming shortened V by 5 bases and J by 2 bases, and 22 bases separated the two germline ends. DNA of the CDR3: TGTGCCAGCAGTCCCCCGAACTTTTGGACAGTTCCCTACGAGCAGTACTTC. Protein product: CASSPPNFWTVPYEQYF.

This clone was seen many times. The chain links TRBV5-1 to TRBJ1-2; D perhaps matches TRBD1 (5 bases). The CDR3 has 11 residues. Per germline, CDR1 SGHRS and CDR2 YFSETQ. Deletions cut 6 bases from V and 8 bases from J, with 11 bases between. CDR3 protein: CASTQGQGYTF. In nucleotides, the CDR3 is TGCGCCAGCACCCAGGGCCAGGGCTACACCTTC.

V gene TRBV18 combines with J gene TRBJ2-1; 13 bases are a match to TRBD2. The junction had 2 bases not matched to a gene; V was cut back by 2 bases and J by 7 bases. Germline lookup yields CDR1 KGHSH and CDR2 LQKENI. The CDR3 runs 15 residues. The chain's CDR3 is CASSPTSGRGNEQFF. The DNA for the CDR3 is TGTGCCAGCTCACCAACTAGCGGGAGGGGAAATGAGCAGTTCTTC.

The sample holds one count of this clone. This chain's CDR3 is CASSNRNTIYF. The CDR3 bases are TGTGCCAGCAGTAACAGAAACACCATATATTTT. The genes are TRBV27 and TRBJ1-3, with no clear D. This CDR3 spans 11 amino acids. V shed 5 bases and J shed 5 bases, with 4 bases lying between them. The V gene's germline CDR1 is MNHEY and CDR2 SMNVEV (reference sequence).

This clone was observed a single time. The CDR3 DNA sequence: TGTGCCAGCACCGGGACAGGGGACACCGGGGAGCTGTTTTTT. Translated: CASTGTGDTGELFF. The rearrangement uses TRBV7-2 and TRBJ2-2, with 10 bases fitting TRBD1. Germline V lookup: CDR1 SGHTA, CDR2 FQGNSA. Trimming took 7 bases from V and 3 from J; bases not matched to a gene: 2. The CDR3 loop spans 14 amino acids.

The CDR3 sequence is CASSPTSLQRNYGYTF. Here the CDR3 DNA reads TGTGCCAGCTCACCAACGTCCCTCCAGAGGAACTATGGCTACACCTTC. This chain links TRBV18 with TRBJ1-2; no clear D. Trimming removed 2 bases at V and 2 bases at J, with 15 bases between. Germline V gene data show CDR1 as KGHSH and CDR2 as LQKENI. The CDR3 loop spans 16 amino acids. Full variable domain (outside the CDR3, taken from reference TRBV18 and TRBJ1-2): NAGVMQNPRHLVRRRGQEARLRCSPMKGHSHVYWYRQLPEEGLKFMVYLQKENIIDESGMPKERFSAEFPKEGPSILRIQQVVRGDSAAYFCASSPTSLQRNYGYTFGSGTRLTVV.

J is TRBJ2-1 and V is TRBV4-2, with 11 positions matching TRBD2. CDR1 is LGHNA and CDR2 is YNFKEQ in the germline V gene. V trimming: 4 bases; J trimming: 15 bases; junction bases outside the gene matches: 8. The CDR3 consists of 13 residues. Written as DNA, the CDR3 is TGTGCCAGCAGCCGAGTACTAGCGGGAGCACGGTTCTTC. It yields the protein CASSRVLAGARFF.

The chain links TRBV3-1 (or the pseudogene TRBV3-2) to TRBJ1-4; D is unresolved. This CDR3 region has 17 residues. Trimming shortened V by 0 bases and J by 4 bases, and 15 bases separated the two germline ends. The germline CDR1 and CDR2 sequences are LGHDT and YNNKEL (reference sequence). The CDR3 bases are TGTGCCAGCAGCCAAGAATTTCCGACGGGAAATAATGAAAAACTGTTTTTT. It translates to CASSQEFPTGNNEKLFF.

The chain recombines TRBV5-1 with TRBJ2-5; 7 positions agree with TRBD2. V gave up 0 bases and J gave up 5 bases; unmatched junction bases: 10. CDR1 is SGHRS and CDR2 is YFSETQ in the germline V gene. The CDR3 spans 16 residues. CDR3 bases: TGCGCCAGCAGCTTGGCCTTTGCGGGAGTTTCTGAGACCCAGTACTTC. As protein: CASSLAFAGVSETQYF.

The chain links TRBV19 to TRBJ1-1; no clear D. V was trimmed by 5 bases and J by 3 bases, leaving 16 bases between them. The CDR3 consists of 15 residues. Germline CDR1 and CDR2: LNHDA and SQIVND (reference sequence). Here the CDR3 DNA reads TGTGCCAGTAGTCTCCAACGTTTTACGGACACTGAAGCTTTCTTT. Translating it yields CASSLQRFTDTEAFF.

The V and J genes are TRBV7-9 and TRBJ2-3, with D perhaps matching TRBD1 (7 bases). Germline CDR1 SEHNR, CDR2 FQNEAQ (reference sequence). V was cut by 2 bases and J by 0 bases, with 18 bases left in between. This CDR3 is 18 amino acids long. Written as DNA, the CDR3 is TGTGCCAGCAGCTTAAGACGCGGGGACAGAACTAGCACAGATACGCAGTATTTT. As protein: CASSLRRGDRTSTDTQYF.

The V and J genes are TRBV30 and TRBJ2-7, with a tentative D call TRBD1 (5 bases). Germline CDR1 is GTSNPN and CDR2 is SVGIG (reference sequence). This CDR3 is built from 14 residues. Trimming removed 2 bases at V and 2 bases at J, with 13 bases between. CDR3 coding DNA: TGTGCCTGGAGTTCTCCAGGGTACACCTACGAGCAGTACTTC. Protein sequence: CAWSSPGYTYEQYF.

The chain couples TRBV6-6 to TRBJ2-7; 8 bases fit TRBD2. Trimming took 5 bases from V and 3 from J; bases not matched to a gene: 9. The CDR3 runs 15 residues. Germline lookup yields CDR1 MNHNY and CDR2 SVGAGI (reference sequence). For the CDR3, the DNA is TGTGCCAGCAGTATGACCAGCGGGGGTTTCTACGAGCAGTACTTC. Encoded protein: CASSMTSGGFYEQYF.

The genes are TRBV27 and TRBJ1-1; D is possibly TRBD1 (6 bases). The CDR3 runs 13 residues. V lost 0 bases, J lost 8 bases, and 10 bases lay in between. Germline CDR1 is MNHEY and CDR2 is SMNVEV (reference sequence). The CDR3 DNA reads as TGTGCCAGCAGTTTATCGCGGGGGCGGGAAGCTTTCTTT. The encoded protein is CASSLSRGREAFF.